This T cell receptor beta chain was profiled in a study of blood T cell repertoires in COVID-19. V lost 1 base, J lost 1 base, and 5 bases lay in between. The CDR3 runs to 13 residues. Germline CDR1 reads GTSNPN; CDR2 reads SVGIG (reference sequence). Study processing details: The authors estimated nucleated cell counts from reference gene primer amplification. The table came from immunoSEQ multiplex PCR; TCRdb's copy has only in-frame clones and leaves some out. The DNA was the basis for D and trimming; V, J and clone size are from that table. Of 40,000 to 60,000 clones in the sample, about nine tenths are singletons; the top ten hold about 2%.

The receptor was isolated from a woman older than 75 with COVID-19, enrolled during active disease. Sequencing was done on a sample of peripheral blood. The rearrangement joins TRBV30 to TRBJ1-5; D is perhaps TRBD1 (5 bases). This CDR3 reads CAWSGQSNQPQHF. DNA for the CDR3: TGTGCCTGGAGTGGACAGAGCAATCAGCCCCAGCATTTT.